This TCR beta chain was observed in a study of T cells expressing NK-cell markers. Following a re-call of the 5' RACE reads, TCRdb has one entry per CDR3 protein and lacks DNA. In all, the sample yields about 160,000 distinct CDR3 sequences. The length of the CDR3 is 14 residues. CDR1 and CDR2 from the germline V gene are MGHDK and SYGVNS. V usage is TRBV25-1 and J usage is TRBJ1-2; checking the TCRdb D call of TRBD1 is not possible without DNA. This sequence was found in a man between 18 and 69 years old in good health. Input material: blood T cells: a sorted CD56 or NKG2C T cell subset, CD4+ or CD8+ T cells, or bulk PBMC T cells (not recorded which). This CDR3 reads CASSPYGGAYGYTF.